A single sample is the source of the 5 T cell receptor beta chains below, sequenced in a study of breast tumors, draining lymph nodes, adjacent tissues. Samples came from axillary lymph nodes draining the breast cancer. One entry per CDR3 protein results from TCRdb running MiXCR on the multiplex PCR reads. The sample carries 85,000 to 130,000 distinct CDR3 sequences, 30% recorded once. Sequencing was carried out using axillary lymph node tissue. All receptors come from a female donor with breast cancer. Some clones in this sample may be carry-over from other donors' samples.

This clonotype was seen ten or more times. The chain carries TRBV4-1 and TRBJ1-2; unclear D gene. The V and J ends lost 0 bases and 13 bases respectively, with 15 bases between them. The CDR3 contains 13 residues. Germline values: CDR1 MGHRA, CDR2 YSYEKL. In DNA, the CDR3 is TGCGCCAGCAGCCAAGATCTAGATATGAGCGGCACCTTC. Its protein is CASSQDLDMSGTF.

This clonotype occurred many times. The chain employs TRBV6-1 and TRBJ2-1, with D unclear. CDR3 size: 15 residues. V was shortened by 3 bases and J by 0 bases, with 9 bases between the two germline ends. Per the germline V gene, CDR1 is MNHNS and CDR2 is SASEGT. The CDR3 region is CASSEGMSSYNEQFF. CDR3 nucleotide sequence: TGTGCCAGCAGTGAGGGGATGAGCTCCTACAATGAGCAGTTCTTC.

Many counts were recorded for this clonotype. V and J are TRBV6-6 and TRBJ2-1; D might be TRBD2 (6 bases). V lost 7 bases and J lost 0, with 16 bases in between. Germline V CDR1 and CDR2: MNHNY, SVGAGI (reference sequence). This CDR3 comprises 16 residues. CDR3 loop: CASNPPGTDSYNEQFF. As DNA, the CDR3 is TGTGCCAGCAACCCCCCCGGGACTGACTCCTACAATGAGCAGTTCTTC.

This clonotype came up many times. The chain recombines TRBV6-5 with TRBJ2-7; 10 bases are shared with TRBD2. The J segment lost 2 bases and the V segment lost 2 bases, leaving 6 bases of the junction unmatched. Germline CDR1 reads MNHEY; CDR2 reads SVGAGI. This CDR3 contains 16 residues. The CDR3 reads CASSYTRTSGAYEQYF. Written as DNA, the CDR3 is TGTGCCAGCAGTTACACCAGGACTAGCGGAGCCTACGAGCAGTACTTC.

This clonotype was seen ten or more times. J is TRBJ2-5 and V is TRBV5-1; TRBD1 aligns across 9 bases. The CDR3 runs 15 residues. CDR1 SGHRS and CDR2 YFSETQ come from the germline V gene. The V segment lost 0 bases and the J segment 2 bases; nucleotides outside the gene matches: 2. CDR3 sequence (DNA): TGCGCCAGCAGCTTGGACAGGGGGCGGCAAGAGACCCAGTACTTC. This gives the protein CASSLDRGRQETQYF.